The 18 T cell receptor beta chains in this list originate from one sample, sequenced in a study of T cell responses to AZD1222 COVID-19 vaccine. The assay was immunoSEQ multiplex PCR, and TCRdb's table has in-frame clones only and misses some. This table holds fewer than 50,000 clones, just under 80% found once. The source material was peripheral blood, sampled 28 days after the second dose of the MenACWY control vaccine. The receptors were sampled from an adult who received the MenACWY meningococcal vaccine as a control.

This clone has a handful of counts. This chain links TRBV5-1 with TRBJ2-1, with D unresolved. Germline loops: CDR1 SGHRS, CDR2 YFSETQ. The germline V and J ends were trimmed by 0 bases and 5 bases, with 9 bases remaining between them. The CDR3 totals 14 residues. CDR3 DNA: TGCGCCAGCAGCTTGGGGCCCATTAACAATGAGCAGTTCTTC. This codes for CASSLGPINNEQFF.

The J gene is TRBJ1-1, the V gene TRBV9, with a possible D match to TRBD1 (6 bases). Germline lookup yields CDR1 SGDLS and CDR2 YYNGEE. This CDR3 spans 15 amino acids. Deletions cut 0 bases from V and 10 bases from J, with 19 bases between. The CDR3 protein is CASSVEVTGGLAAFF. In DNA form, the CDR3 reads TGTGCCAGCAGCGTAGAGGTGACAGGAGGGTTGGCAGCTTTCTTT.

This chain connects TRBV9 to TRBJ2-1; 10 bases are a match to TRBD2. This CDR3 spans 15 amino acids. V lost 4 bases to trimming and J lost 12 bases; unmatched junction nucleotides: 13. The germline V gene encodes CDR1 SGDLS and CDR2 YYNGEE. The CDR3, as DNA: TGTGCCAGCAGCCAACCGACTAGCGGGTCGGTAGCGCAGTTCTTC. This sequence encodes CASSQPTSGSVAQFF.

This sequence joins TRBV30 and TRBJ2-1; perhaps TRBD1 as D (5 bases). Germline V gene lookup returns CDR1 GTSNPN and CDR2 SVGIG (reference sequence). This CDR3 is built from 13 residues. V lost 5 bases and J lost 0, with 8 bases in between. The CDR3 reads CAWVQDSYNEQFF. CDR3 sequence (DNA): TGTGCCTGGGTACAGGACTCCTACAATGAGCAGTTCTTC.

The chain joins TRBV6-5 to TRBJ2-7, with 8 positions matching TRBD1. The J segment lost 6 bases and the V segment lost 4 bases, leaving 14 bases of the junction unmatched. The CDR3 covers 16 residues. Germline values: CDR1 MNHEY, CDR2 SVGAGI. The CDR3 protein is CASSSPGTGILSEQYV. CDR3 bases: TGTGCCAGCAGTTCCCCCGGGACAGGAATCCTTAGCGAGCAGTACGTC.

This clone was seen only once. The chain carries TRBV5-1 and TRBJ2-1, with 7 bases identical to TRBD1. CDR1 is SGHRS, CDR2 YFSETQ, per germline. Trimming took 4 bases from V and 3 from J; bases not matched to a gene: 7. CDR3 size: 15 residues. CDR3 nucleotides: TGCGCCAGCAGCCGGGACAGCCCCAACTACAATGAGCAGTTCTTC. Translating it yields CASSRDSPNYNEQFF.

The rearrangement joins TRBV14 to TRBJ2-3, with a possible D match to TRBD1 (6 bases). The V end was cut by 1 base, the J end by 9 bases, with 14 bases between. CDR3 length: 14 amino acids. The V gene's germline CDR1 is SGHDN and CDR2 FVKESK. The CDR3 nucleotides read TGTGCCAGCAGCCAAGGGGGCAGGGGAAGGACGCAGTATTTT. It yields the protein CASSQGGRGRTQYF.

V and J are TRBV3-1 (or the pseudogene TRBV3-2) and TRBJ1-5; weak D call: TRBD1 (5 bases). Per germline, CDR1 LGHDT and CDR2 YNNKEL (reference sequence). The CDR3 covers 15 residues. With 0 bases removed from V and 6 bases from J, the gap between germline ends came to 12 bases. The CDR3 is CASSQDAGPSQPQHF. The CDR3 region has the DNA TGTGCCAGCAGCCAAGACGCAGGGCCAAGTCAGCCCCAGCATTTT.

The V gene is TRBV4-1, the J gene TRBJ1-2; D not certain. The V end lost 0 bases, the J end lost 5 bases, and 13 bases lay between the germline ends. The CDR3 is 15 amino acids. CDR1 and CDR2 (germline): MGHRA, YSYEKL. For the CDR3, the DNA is TGCGCCAGCAGCCAAGAAAGGGTTCGGCGGTATGGCTACACCTTC. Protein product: CASSQERVRRYGYTF.

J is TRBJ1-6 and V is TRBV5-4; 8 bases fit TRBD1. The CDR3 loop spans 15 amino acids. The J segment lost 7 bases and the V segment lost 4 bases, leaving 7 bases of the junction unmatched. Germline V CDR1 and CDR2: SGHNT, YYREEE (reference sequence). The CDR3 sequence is CASSTRDRINSPLHF. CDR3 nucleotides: TGTGCCAGCAGCACGCGGGACAGGATAAATTCACCCCTCCACTTT. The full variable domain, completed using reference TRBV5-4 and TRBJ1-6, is ETGVTQSPTHLIKTRGQQVTLRCSSQSGHNTVSWYQQALGQGPQFIFQYYREEENGRGNFPPRFSGLQFPNYSSELNVNALELDDSALYLCASSTRDRINSPLHFGNGTRLTVT.

CDR3 bases: TGCGCCAGCAGCTTGCACTCGACAGGGGGCTTCACTGAAGCTTTCTTT. As protein: CASSLHSTGGFTEAFF. The V and J genes are TRBV5-1 and TRBJ1-1; 10 positions match TRBD1. The CDR3 runs to 16 residues. Germline V gene sequence: CDR1 SGHRS, CDR2 YFSETQ. Losses at the gene ends were 1 base for V and 4 bases for J; bases not matched to a gene: 7.

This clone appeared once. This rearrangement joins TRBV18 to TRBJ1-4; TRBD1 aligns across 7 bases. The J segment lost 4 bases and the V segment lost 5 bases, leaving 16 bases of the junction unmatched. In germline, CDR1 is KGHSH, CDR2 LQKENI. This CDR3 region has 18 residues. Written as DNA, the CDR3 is TGTGCCAGCTCAACCGATATCGGGACAGCGCGGGGTAATGAAAAACTGTTTTTT. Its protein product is CASSTDIGTARGNEKLFF.

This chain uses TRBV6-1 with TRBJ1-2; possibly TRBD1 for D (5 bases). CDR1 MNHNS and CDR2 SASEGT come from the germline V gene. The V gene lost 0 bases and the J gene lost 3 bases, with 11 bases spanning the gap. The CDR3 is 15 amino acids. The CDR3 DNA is TGTGCCAGCAGTGAAGCGCAGACAGCCGACTATGGCTACACCTTC. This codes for CASSEAQTADYGYTF.

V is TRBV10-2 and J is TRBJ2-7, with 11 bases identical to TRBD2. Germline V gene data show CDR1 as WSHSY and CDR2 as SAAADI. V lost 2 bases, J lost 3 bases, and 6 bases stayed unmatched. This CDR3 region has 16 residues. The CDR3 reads CASSEKGLAVFYEQYF. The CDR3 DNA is TGCGCCAGCAGTGAGAAGGGACTAGCGGTATTCTACGAGCAGTACTTC.

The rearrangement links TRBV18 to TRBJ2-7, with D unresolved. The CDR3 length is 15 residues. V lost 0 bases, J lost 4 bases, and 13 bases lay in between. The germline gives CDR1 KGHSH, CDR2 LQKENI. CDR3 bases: TGTGCCAGCTCACCACCGCAAACGCCTCAGTACGAGCAGTACTTC. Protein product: CASSPPQTPQYEQYF.

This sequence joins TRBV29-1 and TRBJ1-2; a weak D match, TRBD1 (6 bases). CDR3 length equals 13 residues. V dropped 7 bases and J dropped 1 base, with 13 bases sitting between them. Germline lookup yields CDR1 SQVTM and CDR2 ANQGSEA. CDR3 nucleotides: TGCAGCGCCCCCAGGGACAATAACTATGGCTACACCTTC. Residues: CSAPRDNNYGYTF.

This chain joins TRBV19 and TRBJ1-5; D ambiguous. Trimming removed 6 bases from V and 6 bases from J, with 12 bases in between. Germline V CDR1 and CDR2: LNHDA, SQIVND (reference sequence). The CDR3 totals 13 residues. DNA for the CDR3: TGTGCCAGTAGCACCGGGAGCCCTCAGCCCCAGCATTTT. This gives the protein CASSTGSPQPQHF.

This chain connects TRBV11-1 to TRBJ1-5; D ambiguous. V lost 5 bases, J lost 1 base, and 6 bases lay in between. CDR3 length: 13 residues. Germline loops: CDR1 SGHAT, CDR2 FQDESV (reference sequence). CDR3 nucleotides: TGTGCCAGCAGCCCCCAGAGCAATCAGCCCCAGCATTTT. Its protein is CASSPQSNQPQHF.